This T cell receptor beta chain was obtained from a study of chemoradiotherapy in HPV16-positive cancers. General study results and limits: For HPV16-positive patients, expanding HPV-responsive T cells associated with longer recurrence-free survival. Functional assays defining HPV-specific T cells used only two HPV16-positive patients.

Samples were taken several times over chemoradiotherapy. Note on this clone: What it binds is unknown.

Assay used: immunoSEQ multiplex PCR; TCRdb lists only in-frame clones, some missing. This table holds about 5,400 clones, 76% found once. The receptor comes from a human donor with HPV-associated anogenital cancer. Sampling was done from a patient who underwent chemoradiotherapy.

CDR3 nucleotides: TGTGCCAGCAGTGAAGACAGGCTGAGCAATCAGCCCCAGCATTTT. Its translation: CASSEDRLSNQPQHF. This rearrangement joins TRBV6-1 to TRBJ1-5, with D possibly TRBD1 on 5 matching bases. Per the germline V gene, CDR1 is MNHNS and CDR2 is SASEGT. With 1 base removed from V and 1 base from J, the gap between germline ends came to 8 bases. The CDR3 totals 15 residues.